This entry describes one TCR beta chain. Antigen unknown. Generated by immunoSEQ multiplex PCR, the TCRdb table keeps only in-frame clones and is missing some. Of some 30,000 clones in the sample, roughly 86% are singletons; the top ten hold approximately 4.7%. The data are from a study of T cells in tuberculosis. The germline CDR1 and CDR2 sequences are MNHEY and SMNVEV (reference sequence). V was cut by 5 bases and J by 1 base, with 9 bases left in between. This CDR3 spans 13 amino acids. The study, taken as a whole, reports: Shorter CDR3-alpha in active tuberculosis partly drove smaller distances. Samples were chosen by availability of cryopreserved specimens.

Time point meaning: new active TB diagnosis, blood taken before or within 7 days of starting treatment. Unsorted cryopreserved PBMC were sequenced, averaging about 92,000 T cells per clinical donor. The sequence was obtained from an adult with tuberculosis. The V gene is TRBV27, the J gene TRBJ2-7, with D perhaps TRBD1 (6 bases). This specimen was PBMCs, taken at tuberculosis diagnosis. The CDR3 bases are TGTGCCAGCAGTGTAGGACAGTCCTACGAGCAGTACTTC. Translation: CASSVGQSYEQYF.